This TCR beta chain was captured by sequencing in a study of T cell responses to AZD1222 COVID-19 vaccine. On this clone itself: The antigen remains undetermined.

Data came from immunoSEQ multiplex PCR; TCRdb stores just in-frame clones and leaves some out. The data hold 90,000 to 110,000 clones, with about 87% observed a single time. The study's findings and limits: Across spike, vaccine-associated CD4 TCRs were found, dominant at 160-218 and 743-854.

Germline CDR1 SGHTA, CDR2 FQGNSA. V trimming: 5 bases; J trimming: 6 bases; junction bases outside the gene matches: 5. The length of the CDR3 is 14 residues. Sequences were derived from peripheral blood, sampled 28 days after the second AZD1222 dose. The rearrangement uses TRBV7-2 and TRBJ2-5, with 11 nucleotides matching TRBD1. This sequence was found in an adult who received the AZD1222 COVID-19 vaccine. CDR3 DNA sequence: TGTGCCAGCAGCCCTGGACAGGGGGCTAAGACCCAGTACTTC. This sequence encodes CASSPGQGAKTQYF. The variable domain in full, completed from reference TRBV7-2 and TRBJ2-5, reads GAGVSQSPSNKVTEKGKDVELRCDPISGHTALYWYRQSLGQGLEFLIYFQGNSAPDKSGLPSDRFSAERTGGSVSTLTIQRTQQEDSAVYLCASSPGQGAKTQYFGPGTRLLVL.